A single sample gave rise to the 6 T cell receptor beta chains below, sequenced in a study of blood T cell repertoires in COVID-19. Generated by immunoSEQ multiplex PCR, the TCRdb table keeps only in-frame clones and is missing some. This sample carries some 240,000 clones, around 83% of them seen once, and the ten largest clones take 1.4%. Material for sequencing was peripheral blood. These TCRs come from a woman between 40 and 50 years old who had recovered from COVID-19.

This rearrangement joins TRBV6-5 to TRBJ1-2, with TRBD1 matching 7 bases. The CDR3 is 14 amino acids. Germline values: CDR1 MNHEY, CDR2 SVGAGI. Trimming cost V 5 bases and J 3 bases; bases outside gene matches: 6. The CDR3 region is CASSPQGVHYGYTF. The CDR3 DNA reads as TGTGCCAGCAGTCCCCAGGGGGTGCACTATGGCTACACCTTC.

V and J are TRBV7-2 and TRBJ1-1, with D maybe TRBD1 (5 bases). The CDR3 is 15 residues long. The germline V gene has CDR1 SGHTA and CDR2 FQGNSA. Trimming took off 1 base at V and 0 bases at J, with 9 bases between the two ends. In nucleotides, the CDR3 is TGTGCCAGCAGCTTAGGGGGCCGGATGAACACTGAAGCTTTCTTT. Translated, it gives CASSLGGRMNTEAFF.

V usage is TRBV7-8 and J usage is TRBJ2-5; 10 bases agree with TRBD2. Germline-derived CDR1 and CDR2 are SGHVS and FQNEAQ. This CDR3 spans 18 amino acids. J lost 2 bases, V lost 7 bases, and 16 bases had no gene match. In DNA, the CDR3 is TGTGCCAGCACCATCCTAGTGCGGGCTAGCGGGGGACAAGAGACCCAGTACTTC. Protein product: CASTILVRASGGQETQYF.

The genes are TRBV7-9 and TRBJ1-4, with D maybe TRBD1 (5 bases). The germline V gene encodes CDR1 SEHNR and CDR2 FQNEAQ (reference sequence). CDR3 length equals 13 residues. Trimming took 3 bases from V and 7 from J, leaving 9 bases between them. The CDR3 here is CASSFVRGEKLFF. As DNA, the CDR3 is TGTGCCAGCAGCTTTGTAAGGGGTGAAAAACTGTTTTTT.

A few counts support this clone. This sequence joins TRBV12-3 or TRBV12-4 and TRBJ1-5; D is uncertain. Between the trimmed V and J ends, which lost 4 bases and 7 bases, there was a span of 5 bases. The CDR3 is 11 residues long. CDR3 amino acids: CASSSGQPQHF. DNA of the CDR3: TGTGCCAGCAGTTCGGGGCAGCCCCAGCATTTT.

The chain recombines TRBV6-2 or TRBV6-3 with TRBJ2-7; 8 nucleotides align to TRBD2. This CDR3 spans 16 amino acids. Trimming took 4 bases from V and 6 from J; bases not matched to a gene: 14. CDR1 is MNHEY and CDR2 is SVGEGT in the germline V gene. CDR3 in DNA: TGTGCCAGCAGTTCGACCCCTAGGCGGGGGGAGTCCGAGCAGTACTTC. This sequence encodes CASSSTPRRGESEQYF.